This T cell receptor beta chain was retrieved from a study of T cells in Graves' hyperthyroidism and ophthalmopathy. Study conclusions and caveats: Blood also showed most of the thyroid clonotypes that were expanded above 0.001. A model using 13 V-J features told ophthalmopathy apart from stable hyperthyroidism.

Germline V gene data show CDR1 as SNHLY and CDR2 as FYNNEI. Trimming took 4 bases from V and 6 from J, leaving 12 bases between them. The CDR3 has 13 residues. RNA transcripts served as the template for amplifying TCR beta CDR3 regions. HTBI primers were employed in a first-round RT-PCR of the TCR CDR3. In TCRdb, the multiplex PCR reads were re-called with MiXCR into one record per CDR3 protein. The repertoire includes 600,000 to 700,000 distinct CDR3 sequences, just under 45% of them detected once, and less than 9.5% sits in the top ten. Patients with uncontrolled infections, other autoimmune diseases, pregnancy or lactation were excluded. This clonotype was picked up many times. No antigen is known for it.

Sequenced material: peripheral blood or thyroid tissue (not recorded which). The chain uses TRBV2 and TRBJ1-2, with D uncertain. The sequence derives from an adult man with Graves' disease, either hyperthyroidism or ophthalmopathy (not recorded which). The CDR3 reads CASSVSRGDGYTF. The CDR3 DNA follows: TGTGCCAGCAGTGTAAGCCGCGGGGATGGCTACACCTTC.